Listed below are T cell receptor beta chains from one sample, sequenced in a study of OX40 agonist ivuxolimab in advanced cancers. TCRdb's copy holds only in-frame clones and misses some; the assay was immunoSEQ multiplex PCR. In the table there are approximately 59,000 clones, 85% of which are singletons. Specimen: CD4+ or CD8+ T cells sorted from blood, collected in a trial of the OX40 agonist ivuxolimab. Source of these receptors: an adult with an advanced solid tumor such as melanoma, head and neck, liver or kidney cancer. CDR3s include the opening cysteine and the closing phenylalanine or tryptophan. A D gene is named only where the DNA matches it firmly. A clone size is listed for some rows: how often the clone was seen (once, few, many), or a class if it is expanded.

J gene	clone size	V gene	D gene	CDR3 DNA	CDR3 protein
TRBJ2-2	NA	TRBV19	TRBD2	TGTGCCAGTAGTATCACTAGCGGGAGTTTGAACGGGGAGCTGTTTTTT	CASSITSGSLNGELFF
TRBJ2-7	NA	TRBV9	NA	TGTGCCAGCAGCGTAGCTTTCGAAGGGTACGAGCAGTACTTC	CASSVAFEGYEQYF
TRBJ2-3	NA	TRBV6-5	NA	TGTGCCAGCAGTTACGGGGTATGTACGCAGTATTTT	CASSYGVCTQYF
TRBJ1-1	NA	TRBV28	TRBD1	TGTGCCAGCAGTCCAGGACAGGGGGGGGCTTTCTTT	CASSPGQGGAFF
TRBJ2-7	few	TRBV2	NA	TGTGCCAGCAGTGACCCGGGCGCCCAGGACGAGCAGTACTTC	CASSDPGAQDEQYF
TRBJ2-7	NA	TRBV7-8	TRBD2	TGTGCCAGCAGCAAGACTAGCGGGATCGGGTACGAGCAGTACTTC	CASSKTSGIGYEQYF
TRBJ2-7	NA	TRBV19	NA	TGTGCCAGTACCCCATACGCAGGTGACACCTACGAGCAGTACTTC	CASTPYAGDTYEQYF
TRBJ2-7	NA	TRBV30	TRBD1	TGTGCCTGGGAACTCGGGACAGGGGACGGGTACGAGCAGTACTTC	CAWELGTGDGYEQYF
TRBJ2-3	NA	TRBV7-9	NA	TGTGCCAGCAGCCCCAGCACAGATACGCAGTATTTT	CASSPSTDTQYF
TRBJ1-3	NA	TRBV5-5	NA	TGTGCCAGCAGCATGAGGACGGATGGAAACACCATATATTTT	CASSMRTDGNTIYF
TRBJ2-7	NA	TRBV5-5	NA	TGTGCCAGCAGCCCGTCGTGGGAAAGGCTCTACGAGCAGTACTTC	CASSPSWERLYEQYF
TRBJ1-2	NA	TRBV9	TRBD1	TGTGCCAGCAGTGGTCCGGGACAGGGAGGTCACACCTTC	CASSGPGQGGHTF
TRBJ1-5	NA	TRBV6-5	NA	TGTGCCAGCAGCTCCCCAGGGGAACAGCCCCAGCATTTT	CASSSPGEQPQHF
TRBJ2-1	NA	TRBV14	NA	TGTGCCAGCAGCCAAGATTGGAATGAGCAGTTCTTC	CASSQDWNEQFF
TRBJ2-7	once	TRBV28	NA	TGTGCCAGCAGTTTAGCTAGTGGGGGGTACTACGAGCAGTACTTC	CASSLASGGYYEQYF
TRBJ2-5	NA	TRBV7-6	TRBD2	TGTGCCAGCAGCTTAGCCGTTCCGGGACTAGCGGGAAGAGAGACCCAGTACTTC	CASSLAVPGLAGRETQYF
TRBJ2-7	NA	TRBV30	NA	TGTGCCTGGAGTAAGGGAAGCTCCTACGAGCAGTACTTC	CAWSKGSSYEQYF
TRBJ1-3	NA	TRBV4-1	NA	TGCGCCAGCAGCCAATTACAGGGTTTTAGAAACACCATATATTTT	CASSQLQGFRNTIYF
TRBJ2-2	NA	TRBV30	NA	TGTGCCTGGAGTTCAGGGACGGGCACCGGGGAGCTGTTTTTT	CAWSSGTGTGELFF
TRBJ2-7	NA	TRBV9	TRBD2	TGTGCCAGCAGCCCTAGCCCGACTGGGAGGGCCTACGAGCAGTACTTC	CASSPSPTGRAYEQYF
TRBJ1-1	NA	TRBV4-1	TRBD1	TGCGCCAGCAGCCACTTAGGGAGAGGACAGGGTTACACTGAAGCTTTCTTT	CASSHLGRGQGYTEAFF
TRBJ1-2	NA	TRBV7-8	TRBD1	TGTGCCAGCAGCTCAACAAATCCGACAGGGGCTTATGGCTACACCTTC	CASSSTNPTGAYGYTF